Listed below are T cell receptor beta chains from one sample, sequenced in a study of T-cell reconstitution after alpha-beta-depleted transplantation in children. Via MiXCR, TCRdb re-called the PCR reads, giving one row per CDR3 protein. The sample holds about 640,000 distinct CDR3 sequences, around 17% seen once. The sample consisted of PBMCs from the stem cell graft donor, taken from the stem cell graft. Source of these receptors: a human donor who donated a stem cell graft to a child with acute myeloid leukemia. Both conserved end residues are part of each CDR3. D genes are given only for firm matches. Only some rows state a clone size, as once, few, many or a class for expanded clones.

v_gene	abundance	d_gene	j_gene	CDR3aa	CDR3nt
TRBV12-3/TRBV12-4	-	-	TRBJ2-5	CASSAVMGDKETQYF	TGTGCCAGCAGTGCCGTGATGGGGGATAAAGAGACCCAGTACTTC
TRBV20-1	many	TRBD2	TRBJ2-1	CSASWVAGVDNEQFF	TGCAGTGCTAGTTGGGTAGCGGGGGTCGACAATGAGCAGTTCTTC
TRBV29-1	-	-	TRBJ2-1	CSVSSGVGSYNEQFF	TGCAGCGTTTCAAGCGGCGTTGGCTCCTACAATGAGCAGTTCTTC
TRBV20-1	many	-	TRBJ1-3	CSAMGTLGNTIYF	TGCAGTGCAATGGGGACTCTGGGAAACACCATATATTTT
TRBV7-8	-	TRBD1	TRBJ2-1	CASSLVGRTGRYNEQFF	TGTGCCAGCAGCTTAGTGGGGAGGACAGGGAGATACAATGAGCAGTTCTTC
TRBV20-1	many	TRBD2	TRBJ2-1	CSARSGGGLFYNEQFF	TGCAGTGCCCGTTCTGGCGGGGGACTTTTCTACAATGAGCAGTTCTTC
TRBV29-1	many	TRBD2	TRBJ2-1	CSALTGLVGGEQFF	TGCAGCGCTCTCACGGGACTAGTAGGCGGTGAGCAGTTCTTC
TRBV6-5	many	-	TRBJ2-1	CATSTAYNEQFF	TGTGCCACATCGACAGCCTACAATGAGCAGTTCTTC
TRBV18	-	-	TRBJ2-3	CASSYAGNTDTQYF	TGTGCCAGCTCATATGCAGGGAACACAGATACGCAGTATTTT
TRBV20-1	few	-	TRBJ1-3	CSAPPPSGNTIYF	TGCAGTGCTCCCCCCCCCTCTGGAAACACCATATATTTT
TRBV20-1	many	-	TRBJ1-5	CSARDHVDQPQHF	TGCAGTGCTAGAGATCATGTTGATCAGCCCCAGCATTTT
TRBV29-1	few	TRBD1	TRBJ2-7	CSVTGQADSYEQYF	TGCAGCGTGACCGGACAGGCCGACTCCTACGAGCAGTACTTC
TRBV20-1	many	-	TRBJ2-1	CSASKGSEQFF	TGCAGTGCTAGTAAGGGTAGTGAGCAGTTCTTC
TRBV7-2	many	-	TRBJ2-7	CASSSVSGDYEQYF	TGCGCCAGCAGCTCCGTTTCCGGTGACTACGAGCAGTACTTC
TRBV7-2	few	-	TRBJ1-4	CASSQWGANEKLFF	TGTGCCAGCAGCCAATGGGGGGCAAATGAAAAACTGTTTTTT
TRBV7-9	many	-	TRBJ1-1	CASSTYRGAFF	TGTGCCAGCAGCACCTACCGGGGGGCTTTCTTT
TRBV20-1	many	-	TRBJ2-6	CSALGRANVLTF	TGCAGTGCTCTCGGACGGGCCAACGTCCTGACTTTC
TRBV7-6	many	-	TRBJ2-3	CASSSPDSSHTQYF	TGTGCCAGCAGCTCCCCGGACAGCTCCCATACGCAGTATTTT
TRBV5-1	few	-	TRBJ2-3	CASSVHRDTQYF	TGCGCCAGCAGCGTTCACCGGGATACGCAGTATTTT
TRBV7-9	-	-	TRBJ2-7	CASSLERGVSHEQYF	TGTGCCAGCAGCTTAGAGCGCGGGGTCAGTCACGAGCAGTACTTC
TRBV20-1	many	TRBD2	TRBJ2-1	CTIKRRGGEQFF	TGCACCATAAAGAGAAGGGGAGGGGAGCAGTTCTTC
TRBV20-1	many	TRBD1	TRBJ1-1	CSARGLGTGASMNTEAFF	TGCAGTGCTAGGGGCCTGGGGACAGGGGCTTCCATGAACACTGAAGCTTTCTTT
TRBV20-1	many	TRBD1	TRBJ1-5	CSAQDRGRNQPQHF	TGCAGTGCTCAGGACAGGGGAAGGAATCAGCCCCAGCATTTT
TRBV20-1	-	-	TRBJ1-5	CSARDPGSGDNQPQHF	TGCAGTGCTAGGGATCCCGGGTCAGGGGATAATCAGCCCCAGCATTTT
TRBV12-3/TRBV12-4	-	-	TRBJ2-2	CASSNRQYTGELFF	TGTGCCAGCAGTAATCGACAGTACACCGGGGAGCTGTTTTTT
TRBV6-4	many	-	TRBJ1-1	CASSDSDSNTEAFF	TGTGCCAGCAGTGACTCTGACAGCAACACTGAAGCTTTCTTT
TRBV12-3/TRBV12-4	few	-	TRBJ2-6	CASSRPSGANVLTF	TGTGCCAGCAGTCGTCCCTCTGGGGCCAACGTCCTGACTTTC
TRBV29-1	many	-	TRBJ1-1	CSGRKEAEAFF	TGCAGCGGACGGAAGGAGGCTGAAGCTTTCTTT
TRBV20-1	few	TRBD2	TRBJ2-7	CCARDAISSGGIYEQYF	TGCTGTGCTAGAGATGCGATCTCGAGCGGGGGGATCTACGAGCAGTACTTC
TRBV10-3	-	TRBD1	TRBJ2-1	CALSPPQKKGASYNEQFF	TGTGCCCTCAGCCCTCCCCAAAAGAAGGGGGCGTCCTACAATGAGCAGTTCTTC
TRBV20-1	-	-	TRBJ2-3	CSAPPSGGTKDRTDTQYF	TGCAGTGCCCCTCCCAGCGGCGGGACGAAGGATCGAACAGATACGCAGTATTTT
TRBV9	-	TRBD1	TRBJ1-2	CASSVARTGIDYGYTF	TGTGCCAGCAGCGTAGCGAGGACAGGGATCGACTATGGCTACACCTTC
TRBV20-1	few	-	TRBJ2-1	CSARTQALNEQFF	TGCAGTGCTAGAACTCAGGCATTAAATGAGCAGTTCTTC
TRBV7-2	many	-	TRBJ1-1	CASSLVSTNTEAFF	TGTGCCAGCAGCTTAGTTTCCACGAACACTGAAGCTTTCTTT
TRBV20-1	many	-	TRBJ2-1	CSARGGRGPYNEQFF	TGCAGTGCTAGGGGTGGTCGGGGACCTTACAATGAGCAGTTCTTC
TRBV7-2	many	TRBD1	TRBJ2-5	CASSPPGTGQETQYF	TGTGCCAGCAGTCCTCCCGGGACAGGTCAAGAGACCCAGTACTTC
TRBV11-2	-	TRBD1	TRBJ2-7	CASSHDRVGEQYF	TGTGCCAGCAGCCACGACAGGGTGGGAGAGCAGTACTTC
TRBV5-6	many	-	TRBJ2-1	CASTIRAAYNEQFF	TGTGCCAGCACTATCCGGGCAGCCTACAATGAGCAGTTCTTC
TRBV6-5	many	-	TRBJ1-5	CASSYGVVISNQPQHF	TGTGCCAGCAGTTACGGGGTGGTAATTAGCAATCAGCCCCAGCATTTT
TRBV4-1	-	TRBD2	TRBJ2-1	CASSQDPTSGGANNEQFF	TGCGCCAGCAGCCAAGATCCCACTAGCGGGGGGGCGAACAATGAGCAGTTCTTC
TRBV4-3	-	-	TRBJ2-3	CASSQGKVGISTDTQYF	TGCGCCAGCAGCCAAGGAAAGGTGGGGATTAGCACAGATACGCAGTATTTT
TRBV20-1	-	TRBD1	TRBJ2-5	CSAIGWPGGQETQYF	TGCAGTGCTATAGGATGGCCAGGGGGCCAAGAGACCCAGTACTTC
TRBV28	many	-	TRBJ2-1	CASRSDRGGNEQFF	TGTGCCAGCAGGTCTGACCGGGGTGGCAATGAGCAGTTCTTC
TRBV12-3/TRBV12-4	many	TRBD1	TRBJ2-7	CASSYRQGQDEQYF	TGTGCCAGCAGTTATCGACAGGGTCAGGACGAGCAGTACTTC
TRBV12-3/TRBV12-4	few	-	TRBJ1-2	CASSIHPGYSYTF	TGTGCCAGCAGCATCCACCCTGGTTATAGCTACACCTTC